This TCR beta chain was identified during a study of blood T cell repertoires in COVID-19. The overall study: The United States, Italy and Spain provided the acute and convalescent COVID-19 samples. The analysed material was cDNA or gDNA that came from T cells, B-cell-depleted T cells, or PBMCs.

V dropped 4 bases and J dropped 4 bases, with 17 bases sitting between them. CDR3 length: 16 residues. Per germline, CDR1 SGHNT and CDR2 YYREEE (reference sequence). This clone was picked up one time. Original handling: How many nucleated cells were present was estimated from reference gene primer amplification. The assay was immunoSEQ multiplex PCR, and TCRdb's table has in-frame clones only and misses some. V and J calls and clone size are given by that table; D and trimming were obtained from the DNA. The sample has a few hundred thousand clones; 89% are singletons. This sequence was found in a man between 40 and 49 years old with acute or convalescent COVID-19. Sequencing was carried out using peripheral blood. V usage is TRBV5-4 and J usage is TRBJ2-2; D is perhaps TRBD1 (6 bases). The CDR3 spells CASSPETQGSTGELFF. The CDR3 nucleotides are TGTGCCAGCAGCCCCGAAACCCAGGGGAGCACCGGGGAGCTGTTTTTT.